These 21 T cell receptor beta chains came from one sample sequenced in a study of T cells in Graves' hyperthyroidism and ophthalmopathy. Researchers took RNA transcripts and amplified the TCR beta CDR3 regions from them. During a first-round RT-PCR of the TCR CDR3, the HTBI primer set was used. One entry per CDR3 protein results from TCRdb running MiXCR on the multiplex PCR reads. The data hold a few hundred thousand distinct CDR3 sequences, with roughly 14% observed a single time. Sequenced material: blood. Receptors originate from a man younger than 40 with Graves' hyperthyroidism that later progressed to Graves' ophthalmopathy.

This clonotype occurred many times. The genes are TRBV6-6 and TRBJ2-1; 7 positions agree with TRBD1. With 2 bases clipped from V and 3 bases from J, the junction kept 1 base outside the gene matches. Germline V gives CDR1 MNHNY, CDR2 SVGAGI (reference sequence). CDR3 length: 14 residues. CDR3 bases: TGTGCCAGCAGTTACAGGGGGCACTACAATGAGCAGTTCTTC. The encoded protein is CASSYRGHYNEQFF.

The V call is TRBV5-1, the J call TRBJ2-1; possibly TRBD1 for D (7 bases). Trimming pared 0 bases from V and 7 bases from J, leaving 14 bases between. CDR1 is SGHRS, CDR2 YFSETQ, per germline. The CDR3 totals 15 residues. CDR3 loop: CASSLVEGAVNEQFF. CDR3 nucleotides: TGCGCCAGCAGCTTGGTGGAGGGGGCGGTTAATGAGCAGTTCTTC.

This clonotype has ten or more counts. V is TRBV28 and J is TRBJ1-2, with D hard to call. With 5 bases removed from V and 0 bases from J, the gap between germline ends came to 16 bases. There are 16 residues in the CDR3. Germline values: CDR1 MDHEN, CDR2 SYDVKM. The CDR3: CASSLGVYGSNYGYTF. The CDR3 DNA sequence: TGTGCCAGCAGTCTCGGGGTCTATGGTTCTAACTATGGCTACACCTTC.

The chain recombines TRBV5-8 with TRBJ1-2; no clear D gene. The CDR3 sequence is 13 residues long. V was cut by 3 bases and J by 8 bases, with 14 bases left in between. Germline lookup yields CDR1 SGHTS and CDR2 YDEGEE. The CDR3 is CASSSRDTRGYTF. The CDR3 nucleotides are TGTGCCAGCAGCTCGCGCGATACCAGAGGCTACACCTTC.

This clonotype was seen repeatedly, ten times or more. The chain uses TRBV12-3 or TRBV12-4 and TRBJ2-2; D gene ambiguous. The CDR3 is 12 residues long. Deletions cut 6 bases from V and 9 bases from J, with 11 bases between. This CDR3 is CASSFNSRELFF. The CDR3, as DNA: TGTGCCAGCAGCTTTAACAGCCGGGAGCTGTTTTTT.

This clonotype was recorded a few times. The V gene is TRBV6-1, the J gene TRBJ2-4; D not resolved. V was pared by 5 bases and J by 0 bases, with 8 bases between. The CDR3 runs to 14 residues. Germline V gives CDR1 MNHNS, CDR2 SASEGT. CDR3 coding DNA: TGTGCCAGCAGTAATCACATAGCCAAAAACATTCAGTACTTC. It translates to CASSNHIAKNIQYF.

This clonotype showed up many times. The gene calls are TRBV2 and TRBJ2-1; the match to TRBD1 covers 10 bases. This CDR3 has 14 residues. The ends lost 6 bases at V and 6 bases at J; junction bases unmatched: 5. Per germline, CDR1 SNHLY and CDR2 FYNNEI. This CDR3 reads CASRRQGAGNEQFF. The CDR3 nucleotides read TGTGCCAGCAGACGACAGGGGGCCGGCAATGAGCAGTTCTTC. Full variable domain (missing parts from reference TRBV2 and TRBJ2-1): EPEVTQTPSHQVTQMGQEVILRCVPISNHLYFYWYRQILGQKVEFLVSFYNNEISEKSEIFDDQFSVERPDGSNFTLKIRSTKLEDSAMYFCASRRQGAGNEQFFGPGTRLTVL.

V is TRBV4-1 and J is TRBJ1-1; the D gene is possibly TRBD1 (5 bases). V shed 0 bases and J shed 3 bases, with 14 bases lying between them. CDR3 length: 16 residues. From germline, CDR1 is MGHRA and CDR2 YSYEKL. CDR3 amino acids: CASSQESVGRDTEAFF. The CDR3 DNA reads TGCGCCAGCAGCCAAGAATCTGTGGGGCGAGACACTGAAGCTTTCTTT.

This clonotype has a count of ten or more. The chain links TRBV12-3 or TRBV12-4 to TRBJ1-2; TRBD1 agrees at 7 bases. The CDR3 has 15 amino acids. Losses at the gene ends were 5 bases for V and 4 bases for J; bases not matched to a gene: 10. The CDR3 reads CASSPGMGQPYGYTF. In DNA form, the CDR3 reads TGTGCCAGCAGTCCAGGGATGGGACAGCCCTATGGCTACACCTTC.

This clonotype occurred many times. The gene calls are TRBV28 and TRBJ1-6, with TRBD1 as a possible D gene (5 bases). The V end lost 3 bases, the J end lost 7 bases, and 16 bases lay between the germline ends. The CDR3 totals 16 residues. Germline CDR1 reads MDHEN; CDR2 reads SYDVKM. The CDR3 DNA is TGTGCCAGCAGTTTGGGGGAGGGCCTTGACAATTCACCCCTCCACTTT. Protein: CASSLGEGLDNSPLHF.

The chain links TRBV12-3 or TRBV12-4 to TRBJ2-7; D possibly uses TRBD1 or TRBD2 (6 bases each). The CDR3 runs to 15 residues. The V gene lost 5 bases and the J gene lost 7 bases, with 21 bases spanning the gap. The CDR3 nucleotides are TGTGCCAGCAGTGGAGGGACACCAAGCACGGGGGAGCAGTACTTC. This sequence encodes CASSGGTPSTGEQYF.

A note on this clonotype: One junction end disagrees with the germline gene, perhaps due to a read error. The V call is TRBV10-3, the J call TRBJ2-1; 13 bases agree with TRBD2. The CDR3 is 15 residues long. CDR1 ENHRY and CDR2 SYGVKD come from the germline V gene. CDR3 amino acids: CAISRLAGGVNEQFF. CDR3 coding DNA: TGCGCCATCAGCCGACTAGCGGGGGGCGTCAATGAGCAGTTCTTC.

This clonotype was seen at least ten times. The V and J genes are TRBV27 and TRBJ1-4, with D perhaps TRBD1 (5 bases). In germline, CDR1 is MNHEY, CDR2 SMNVEV (reference sequence). Trimming pared 4 bases from V and 3 bases from J, leaving 12 bases between. The CDR3 is 15 amino acids. This chain's CDR3 is CASSWRGSANEKLFF. DNA of the CDR3: TGTGCCAGCAGTTGGAGGGGTTCGGCTAATGAAAAACTGTTTTTT.

This clonotype was counted a few times. The chain is built from TRBV30 and TRBJ2-7; TRBD1 might be the D (5 bases). The CDR3 contains 16 residues. Germline CDR1 GTSNPN, CDR2 SVGIG (reference sequence). V was shortened by 2 bases and J by 3 bases, with 20 bases between the two germline ends. This chain's CDR3 is CAWSRRAAGLIYEQYF. CDR3 nucleotide sequence: TGTGCCTGGAGTCGCAGGGCGGCAGGGTTGATCTACGAGCAGTACTTC.

In its sample, this clonotype was seen many times. This chain connects TRBV5-6 to TRBJ1-2; D may be TRBD1 (6 bases). The CDR3 length is 15 residues. Germline CDR1 and CDR2: SGHDT and YYEEEE. Trimming cost V 2 bases and J 5 bases, with 16 bases left between them. In DNA, the CDR3 is TGTGCCAGCAGCTTCGGGGGGCAGGACCCATATGGCTACACCTTC. Protein product: CASSFGGQDPYGYTF.

The sample holds many counts of this clonotype. The genes are TRBV2 and TRBJ2-7, with unresolved D. Germline V CDR1 and CDR2: SNHLY, FYNNEI. Deletions cut 0 bases from V and 2 bases from J, with 8 bases between. This CDR3 spans 14 amino acids. The CDR3 DNA reads TGTGCCAGCAGTGAAGCGTTCGGAGCCTACGAGCAGTACTTC. Protein: CASSEAFGAYEQYF.

This clonotype was seen more than once but under ten times. V gene TRBV7-6 combines with J gene TRBJ1-2, with TRBD1 identical over 7 bases. J lost 3 bases, V lost 6 bases, and 7 bases had no gene match. The germline V gene encodes CDR1 SGHVS and CDR2 FNYEAQ. The CDR3 has 14 residues. This CDR3 is CASRVIQGYYGYTF. The CDR3 DNA reads TGTGCCAGCAGAGTTATACAGGGGTACTATGGCTACACCTTC.

This clonotype was detected only a few times. CDR3 amino acids: CASSLSRREAKNIQYF. In nucleotides, the CDR3 is TGTGCCAGCAGTTTATCGAGACGGGAAGCCAAAAACATTCAGTACTTC. The V gene is TRBV27, the J gene TRBJ2-4; D possibly corresponds to TRBD2 (5 bases). Per the germline V gene, CDR1 is MNHEY and CDR2 is SMNVEV (reference sequence). The CDR3 is 16 amino acids. The ends were cut back, 0 bases at V and 0 bases at J, with 9 bases in the middle.

This clonotype was counted at least ten times. J is TRBJ1-1 and V is TRBV12-3 or TRBV12-4; a possible D gene is TRBD1 (6 bases). CDR3 length: 13 amino acids. The V and J ends lost 6 bases and 5 bases respectively, with 13 bases between them. The CDR3 sequence: CASSFTGRTEAFF. In DNA form, the CDR3 reads TGTGCCAGCAGCTTCACAGGGCGGACTGAAGCTTTCTTT.

This clonotype was counted once. The genes are TRBV6-2 or TRBV6-3 and TRBJ2-5; 11 bases line up with TRBD2. The germline V gene has CDR1 MNHEY and CDR2 SVGEGT. Germline trimming cut 8 bases from V and 1 base from J; bases unmatched to any gene: 9. The CDR3 loop spans 16 amino acids. The CDR3 DNA is TGTGCCAGCTCCAGTGTGGGGACTAGCGGCCAAGAGACCCAGTACTTC. This codes for CASSSVGTSGQETQYF.

This clonotype was seen repeatedly, ten times or more. V gene TRBV20-1 combines with J gene TRBJ1-2, with D uncertain. This CDR3 is built from 13 residues. Germline CDR1 is DFQATT and CDR2 is SNEGSKA (reference sequence). The V end was cut by 0 bases, the J end by 2 bases, with 7 bases between. CDR3 loop: CSARELENYGYTF. Written as DNA, the CDR3 is TGCAGTGCTAGAGAATTGGAAAACTATGGCTACACCTTC.